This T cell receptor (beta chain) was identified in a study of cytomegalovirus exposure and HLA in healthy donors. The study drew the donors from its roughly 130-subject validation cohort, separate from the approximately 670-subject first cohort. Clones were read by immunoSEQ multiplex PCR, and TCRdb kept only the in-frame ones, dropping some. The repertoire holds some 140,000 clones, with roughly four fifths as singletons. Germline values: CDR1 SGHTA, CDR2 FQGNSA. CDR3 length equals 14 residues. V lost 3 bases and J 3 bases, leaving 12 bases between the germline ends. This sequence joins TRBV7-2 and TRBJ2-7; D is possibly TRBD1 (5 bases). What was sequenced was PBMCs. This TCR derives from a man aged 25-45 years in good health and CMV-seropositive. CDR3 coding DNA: TGTGCCAGCAGCTTTCTCTCCCAGGGCTACGAGCAGTACTTC. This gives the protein CASSFLSQGYEQYF. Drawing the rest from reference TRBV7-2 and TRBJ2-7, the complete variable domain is GAGVSQSPSNKVTEKGKDVELRCDPISGHTALYWYRQSLGQGLEFLIYFQGNSAPDKSGLPSDRFSAERTGGSVSTLTIQRTQQEDSAVYLCASSFLSQGYEQYFGPGTRLTVT.